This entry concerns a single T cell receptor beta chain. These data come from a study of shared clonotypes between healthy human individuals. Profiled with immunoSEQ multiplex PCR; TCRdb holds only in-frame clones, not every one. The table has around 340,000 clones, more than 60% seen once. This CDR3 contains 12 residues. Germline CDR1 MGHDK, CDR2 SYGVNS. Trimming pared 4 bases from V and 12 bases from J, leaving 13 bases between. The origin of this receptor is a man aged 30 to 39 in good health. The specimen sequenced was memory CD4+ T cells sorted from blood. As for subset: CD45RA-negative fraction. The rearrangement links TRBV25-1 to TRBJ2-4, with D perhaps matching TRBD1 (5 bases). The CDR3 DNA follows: TGTGCCAGCAGTGGGGCGACAGTCAATCAGTACTTC. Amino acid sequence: CASSGATVNQYF.